Reported below is one T cell receptor (beta chain). The data derive from a study of blood T cell repertoires in COVID-19. About the study: COVID-19 samples from acute and convalescent phases originated in the United States, Italy and Spain.

Germline values: CDR1 KGHSH, CDR2 LQKENI. V was clipped by 0 bases and J by 11 bases; unmatched bases: 4. The CDR3 covers 14 residues. Source study methods: From reference gene primer amplification, estimates of nucleated cell counts were derived. Profiling relied on immunoSEQ multiplex PCR, and the TCRdb table lists in-frame clones only, not all of them. From that table come the V and J calls and clone size; the DNA was used to work out D and trimming. Here the sample spans around 300,000 clones, 80% to 90% being singletons. The sequence came from a man aged 30 to 39 with active or convalescent COVID-19. The chain is built from TRBV18 and TRBJ1-6; 7 nucleotides agree with TRBD1. Material for sequencing was peripheral blood. CDR3 residues: CASSPPRQGAPLHF. CDR3 bases: TGTGCCAGCTCACCACCTCGACAGGGCGCACCCCTCCACTTT.